This entry concerns a single T cell receptor beta chain. Its antigen is undetermined. The data belong to a study of monozygotic twins with inflammatory bowel disease. Findings and limits, study-wide: Perhaps reflecting limited power, concordant and discordant twins did not differ in repertoire similarity. IBD patients shared fewer clonotypes with other individuals than healthy twins, especially patients with disease activity signs.

TCRdb re-called the 5' RACE reads, yielding one record per CDR3 amino acid sequence without DNA. The sample includes 200,000 to 250,000 distinct CDR3 sequences. Germline V lookup: CDR1 SGHRS, CDR2 YFSETQ. The CDR3 spans 14 residues. This receptor was identified in a human donor with ulcerative colitis or Crohn's disease, or a healthy co-twin of an affected twin (not recorded which). J is TRBJ1-1 and V is TRBV5-1; the D call from TCRdb, TRBD1, cannot be confirmed without DNA. The specimen sequenced was blood. The CDR3 loop is CASTLQGANTEAFF. Using reference TRBV5-1 and TRBJ1-1 for the parts outside the CDR3, the full variable domain is KAGVTQTPRYLIKTRGQQVTLSCSPISGHRSVSWYQQTPGQGLQFLFEYFSETQRNKGNFPGRFSGRQFSNSRSEMNVSTLELGDSALYLCASTLQGANTEAFFGQGTRLTVV.